This T cell receptor beta chain was documented in a study of T-cell reconstitution after alpha-beta-depleted transplantation in children. Study-level points and caveats: At the one-year point after transplant, T-cell counts and TCRbeta diversity were found to come mostly from T cells that had been newly produced.

Germline CDR1 is SGHTA and CDR2 is FQGTGA. V trimming: 2 bases; J trimming: 5 bases; junction bases outside the gene matches: 5. The CDR3 runs 15 residues. For TCRbeta, the library was prepared with unique molecular identifiers. TCRdb passed the PCR reads through MiXCR, listing each CDR3 protein once. The sample lists 500,000 to 750,000 distinct CDR3 sequences; 10% to 15% were seen once. A few counts support this clonotype. The antigen remains undetermined. The sequenced sample was PBMCs, mostly from graft donor cells, obtained 360 days after TCRalphabeta/CD19-depleted stem cell transplant. This chain uses TRBV7-3 with TRBJ2-7, with 11 bases lining up with TRBD2. The TCR comes from a male patient aged 10 to 17 who had a stem cell transplant for acute myeloid leukemia, so the T cells may come from the graft donor. CDR3 region: CASSLLAGGYHEQYF. The CDR3 DNA reads as TGTGCCAGCAGCTTACTAGCGGGAGGATACCACGAGCAGTACTTC.